The 32 T cell receptor beta chains below come from one sample, sequenced in a study of cytomegalovirus exposure and HLA in healthy donors. The PCR ran on 60 Vbeta and 13 Jbeta primers. Profiled with immunoSEQ multiplex PCR; TCRdb holds only in-frame clones, not every one. The sample shows roughly 200,000 clones, roughly 70% of them seen only once. The sample taken for sequencing was PBMCs. The receptors were gathered from a woman in her twenties or thirties in good health and CMV-seronegative.

The chain combines TRBV2 with TRBJ1-2; D ambiguous. CDR1 and CDR2 from the germline V gene are SNHLY and FYNNEI. V dropped 8 bases and J dropped 4 bases, with 8 bases sitting between them. The CDR3 contains 11 residues. CDR3 bases: TGTGCCAGCTATCAGGCCTATGGCTACACCTTC. Amino acid sequence: CASYQAYGYTF.

The V gene is TRBV7-6, the J gene TRBJ1-1; D may be TRBD1 (5 bases). This CDR3 contains 14 residues. The germline gives CDR1 SGHVS, CDR2 FNYEAQ. Trimming shortened V by 4 bases and J by 0 bases, and 9 bases separated the two germline ends. CDR3 loop: CASSWGGVNTEAFF. The CDR3 region has the DNA TGTGCCAGCAGCTGGGGGGGGGTGAACACTGAAGCTTTCTTT.

The chain carries TRBV18 and TRBJ1-1, with D possibly being TRBD1 (5 bases). Trimming shortened V by 1 base and J by 1 base, and 10 bases separated the two germline ends. The germline V gene has CDR1 KGHSH and CDR2 LQKENI. This CDR3 region has 15 residues. CDR3 region: CASSPRIGENTEAFF. The DNA for the CDR3 is TGTGCCAGCTCACCACGGATAGGGGAGAACACTGAAGCTTTCTTT.

In this sample, this clone turned up a few times. V usage is TRBV27 and J usage is TRBJ2-7, with TRBD2 matching over 8 bases. The trim removed 3 bases at V and 5 bases at J, leaving 12 bases unmatched. This CDR3 comprises 16 residues. The germline CDR1 and CDR2 sequences are MNHEY and SMNVEV (reference sequence). The CDR3 here is CASSFKRLAPRDEQYF. CDR3 DNA sequence: TGTGCCAGCAGTTTCAAGAGACTAGCGCCGCGAGACGAGCAGTACTTC.

This chain links TRBV6-6 with TRBJ2-3; D is possibly TRBD2 (6 bases). The CDR3 is made up of 15 amino acids. The germline CDR1 and CDR2 sequences are MNHNY and SVGAGI (reference sequence). V was cut by 5 bases and J by 4 bases, with 16 bases left in between. The CDR3 DNA reads TGTGCCAGCAGTCCCTCGGGGGAGCCGTCAGATACGCAGTATTTT. Its protein product is CASSPSGEPSDTQYF.

The genes are TRBV4-1 and TRBJ2-1; 14 bases are a match to TRBD2. V was pared by 1 base and J by 6 bases, with 5 bases of the junction left unmatched. The CDR3 runs to 17 residues. Germline assignment: CDR1 MGHRA and CDR2 YSYEKL. The chain's CDR3 is CASSQGGLAGVGNEQFF. CDR3 in DNA: TGCGCCAGCAGCCAAGGGGGACTAGCGGGAGTAGGCAATGAGCAGTTCTTC.

This chain uses TRBV7-9 with TRBJ2-7; the D gene is possibly TRBD1 (6 bases). Germline lookup yields CDR1 SEHNR and CDR2 FQNEAQ (reference sequence). This CDR3 has 12 amino acids. V lost 5 bases to trimming and J lost 4 bases, with 9 bases between them. CDR3 region: CASSTGQYEQYF. As DNA, the CDR3 is TGTGCCAGCAGCACCGGACAGTACGAGCAGTACTTC.

The chain links TRBV10-3 to TRBJ2-2; 11 positions agree with TRBD2. After removal of 6 bases from V and 8 bases from J, the junction contained 11 bases not matched to a gene. The CDR3 spans 16 residues. CDR1 and CDR2 (germline): ENHRY, SYGVKD. The CDR3 DNA reads TGTGCCATCAGGGCCGGGACTAGCGGTGGCTGGGGGGAGCTGTTTTTT. This sequence encodes CAIRAGTSGGWGELFF.

This clone was seen only a few times. The genes are TRBV19 and TRBJ2-1, with D tentatively TRBD1 (6 bases). CDR1 is LNHDA and CDR2 is SQIVND in the germline V gene (reference sequence). V lost 3 bases, J lost 2 bases, and 11 bases lay in between. The CDR3 runs 15 residues. CDR3 nucleotides: TGTGCCAGTAGTATCGCAGGGGTCCCCTACAATGAGCAGTTCTTC. Protein sequence: CASSIAGVPYNEQFF.

This sequence joins TRBV27 and TRBJ2-5, with D hard to call. TRBJ2-7 matches the DNA end more closely, so the J call is doubtful. Germline V gives CDR1 MNHEY, CDR2 SMNVEV (reference sequence). The CDR3 spans 13 residues. This CDR3 reads CASSLSRLLEQYF. The CDR3 DNA reads TGTGCCAGCAGTTTATCGAGACTGCTCGAGCAGTACTTC.

This clone was seen more than once but under ten times. The chain links TRBV7-9 to TRBJ2-7; 10 bases agree with TRBD2. This CDR3 has 19 residues. Per the germline V gene, CDR1 is SEHNR and CDR2 is FQNEAQ (reference sequence). The ends lost 1 base at V and 3 bases at J; junction bases unmatched: 15. The CDR3 loop is CASSLERTSGRRPSYEQYF. The CDR3 DNA reads as TGTGCCAGCAGCTTAGAAAGGACTAGCGGTAGGAGGCCCAGCTACGAGCAGTACTTC.

The chain is built from TRBV18 and TRBJ2-2; D perhaps matches TRBD2 (5 bases). The CDR3 contains 14 residues. V was clipped by 1 base and J by 5 bases, with 8 bases between them. Germline V lookup: CDR1 KGHSH, CDR2 LQKENI. This CDR3 is CASSPLGGTGELFF. The CDR3 DNA reads as TGTGCCAGCTCACCACTAGGCGGGACCGGGGAGCTGTTTTTT. Complete variable domain (other parts from reference TRBV18 and TRBJ2-2): NAGVMQNPRHLVRRRGQEARLRCSPMKGHSHVYWYRQLPEEGLKFMVYLQKENIIDESGMPKERFSAEFPKEGPSILRIQQVVRGDSAAYFCASSPLGGTGELFFGEGSRLTVL.

The chain links TRBV9 to TRBJ2-1; a weak D match, TRBD2 (6 bases). V was trimmed by 3 bases and J by 10 bases, leaving 17 bases between them. Per the germline V gene, CDR1 is SGDLS and CDR2 is YYNGEE. This CDR3 spans 14 amino acids. CDR3 nucleotide sequence: TGTGCCAGCAGCGAGCCCTCCGGGACTCCCGAGCAGTTCTTC. This gives the protein CASSEPSGTPEQFF. The variable domain in full, completed from reference TRBV9 and TRBJ2-1, reads DSGVTQTPKHLITATGQRVTLRCSPRSGDLSVYWYQQSLDQGLQFLIQYYNGEERAKGNILERFSAQQFPDLHSELNLSSLELGDSALYFCASSEPSGTPEQFFGPGTRLTVL.

V usage is TRBV10-1 and J usage is TRBJ1-2; 7 bases are shared with TRBD1. This CDR3 has 12 amino acids. V trimming: 4 bases; J trimming: 4 bases; junction bases outside the gene matches: 0. Germline CDR1 is WNHNN and CDR2 is SYGVQD (reference sequence). The CDR3 sequence is CASSGTGYGYTF. Here the CDR3 DNA reads TGCGCCAGCAGTGGGACAGGCTATGGCTACACCTTC.

The chain employs TRBV7-2 and TRBJ1-3, with D unclear. Trimming stripped 5 bases from V and 4 bases from J, with 15 bases between. The CDR3 totals 15 residues. Germline CDR1 is SGHTA and CDR2 is FQGNSA. The CDR3 spells CASSPAVEAGNTIYF. The DNA of the CDR3 is TGTGCCAGCAGCCCCGCAGTGGAGGCAGGAAACACCATATATTTT.

The genes are TRBV9 and TRBJ1-2; 8 positions match TRBD1. The V and J ends lost 4 bases and 8 bases, in that order; junction bases with no gene match: 7. Germline CDR1 SGDLS, CDR2 YYNGEE. The CDR3 spans 13 residues. CDR3 in DNA: TGTGCCAGCAGCTTTCGGACAGGGTACGGCTACACCTTC. Encoded protein: CASSFRTGYGYTF.

The J gene is TRBJ2-1, the V gene TRBV5-1; 9 bases fit TRBD1. The CDR3 extends over 16 amino acids. In germline, CDR1 is SGHRS, CDR2 YFSETQ. V gave up 3 bases and J gave up 7 bases; unmatched junction bases: 11. The CDR3 loop is CASSWPRTGVGNEQFF. In DNA form, the CDR3 reads TGCGCCAGCAGCTGGCCCCGGACAGGGGTCGGGAATGAGCAGTTCTTC.

This clone occurred a few times. V and J are TRBV7-2 and TRBJ2-1; D gene unclear. Trimming shortened V by 2 bases and J by 6 bases, and 8 bases separated the two germline ends. CDR1 and CDR2 (germline): SGHTA, FQGNSA. The CDR3 sequence is 13 residues long. The CDR3 bases are TGTGCCAGCAGCTTAATTGAGTTCAATGAGCAGTTCTTC. This sequence encodes CASSLIEFNEQFF.

The chain carries TRBV7-2 and TRBJ2-5, with 9 bases fitting TRBD2. CDR3 size: 16 residues. Germline CDR1 and CDR2: SGHTA and FQGNSA. The trim removed 5 bases at V and 4 bases at J, leaving 11 bases unmatched. CDR3 sequence (DNA): TGTGCCAGCAGCCCCCCTGGTGCGGGAGGGGGAGAGACCCAGTACTTC. It encodes CASSPPGAGGGETQYF. The variable domain in full, with the rest retrieved from reference TRBV7-2 and TRBJ2-5, is GAGVSQSPSNKVTEKGKDVELRCDPISGHTALYWYRQSLGQGLEFLIYFQGNSAPDKSGLPSDRFSAERTGGSVSTLTIQRTQQEDSAVYLCASSPPGAGGGETQYFGPGTRLLVL.

The rearrangement joins TRBV30 to TRBJ2-1; D is perhaps TRBD2 (5 bases). The germline CDR1 and CDR2 sequences are GTSNPN and SVGIG (reference sequence). The CDR3 sequence is 11 residues long. Trimming took off 1 base at V and 8 bases at J, with 6 bases between the two ends. DNA of the CDR3: TGTGCCTGGAGTGGGGGAGATGAGCAGTTCTTC. Translation: CAWSGGDEQFF.

This rearrangement joins TRBV6-1 to TRBJ2-7, with 12 bases matching TRBD2. V trimming: 4 bases; J trimming: 0 bases; junction bases outside the gene matches: 4. The CDR3 is 16 residues long. CDR1 MNHNS and CDR2 SASEGT come from the germline V gene. CDR3 nucleotide sequence: TGTGCCAGCAGTGGACTAGCGGGGGTAAGCTCCTACGAGCAGTACTTC. It translates to CASSGLAGVSSYEQYF.

The chain uses TRBV4-1 and TRBJ1-3; D is unclear. The CDR3 runs 14 residues. Trimming pared 3 bases from V and 8 bases from J, leaving 14 bases between. From germline, CDR1 is MGHRA and CDR2 YSYEKL. CDR3 nucleotide sequence: TGCGCCAGCAGCCAGCAGGTGGTCGGCGACACCATATATTTT. It is translated as CASSQQVVGDTIYF.

This sequence joins TRBV4-3 and TRBJ2-5; possibly TRBD2 for D (6 bases). The length of the CDR3 is 15 residues. CDR1 is LGHNA, CDR2 YSLEER, per germline. V was shortened by 0 bases and J by 3 bases, with 11 bases between the two germline ends. The CDR3 reads CASSQDGSGKETQYF. In DNA form, the CDR3 reads TGCGCCAGCAGCCAAGATGGTAGCGGAAAAGAGACCCAGTACTTC.

In DNA, the CDR3 is TGTGCCAGCAGACTTACCACCTCGGACAGGGGCCCTGGAAACACCATATATTTT. Translation gives CASRLTTSDRGPGNTIYF. The chain has TRBV5-4 and TRBJ1-3; 9 nucleotides line up with TRBD1. CDR3 length: 18 residues. CDR1 SGHNT and CDR2 YYREEE come from the germline V gene (reference sequence). J was trimmed by 2 bases and V by 5 bases; bases with no gene match: 14. Looking up the rest from reference TRBV5-4 and TRBJ1-3 gives the full variable domain: ETGVTQSPTHLIKTRGQQVTLRCSSQSGHNTVSWYQQALGQGPQFIFQYYREEENGRGNFPPRFSGLQFPNYSSELNVNALELDDSALYLCASRLTTSDRGPGNTIYFGEGSWLTVV.

The rearrangement uses TRBV6-4 and TRBJ2-1, with 14 bases that match TRBD2. Germline CDR1 MRHNA, CDR2 SNTAGT. Trimming removed 4 bases from V and 8 bases from J; junction bases left unmatched: 4. The CDR3 is 15 residues long. This CDR3 reads CASSATSGGADEQFF. CDR3 bases: TGTGCCAGCAGTGCGACTAGCGGGGGGGCCGATGAGCAGTTCTTC.

This clone has a handful of counts. V usage is TRBV9 and J usage is TRBJ2-2, with D possibly being TRBD1 (5 bases). The CDR3 is made up of 15 amino acids. CDR1 is SGDLS and CDR2 is YYNGEE in the germline V gene. Trimming shortened V by 0 bases and J by 7 bases, and 13 bases separated the two germline ends. The CDR3 here is CASSVELTDHGELFF. CDR3 coding DNA: TGTGCCAGCAGCGTAGAGTTGACAGACCACGGGGAGCTGTTTTTT.

The chain carries TRBV6-1 and TRBJ2-7; 7 positions match TRBD1. Germline V gene lookup returns CDR1 MNHNS and CDR2 SASEGT. V trimming: 3 bases; J trimming: 2 bases; junction bases outside the gene matches: 13. The CDR3 has 17 amino acids. The CDR3: CASSDGTVKNTPYEQYF. The CDR3 bases are TGTGCCAGCAGTGACGGGACAGTCAAGAACACCCCCTACGAGCAGTACTTC.

For the CDR3, the DNA is TGTGCCAGCAGCCGACCTAGCGGGGGACACAATGAGCAGTTCTTC. This encodes CASSRPSGGHNEQFF. This chain joins TRBV5-4 and TRBJ2-1; 10 bases are a match to TRBD2. The CDR3 totals 15 residues. Germline-derived CDR1 and CDR2 are SGHNT and YYREEE (reference sequence). V gave up 4 bases and J gave up 5 bases; unmatched junction bases: 6.

The chain uses TRBV5-1 and TRBJ2-7; D possibly corresponds to TRBD2 (6 bases). Germline V gene lookup returns CDR1 SGHRS and CDR2 YFSETQ. This CDR3 region has 13 residues. V was pared by 7 bases and J by 0 bases, with 11 bases between. This CDR3 is CASGVADSYEQYF. The DNA of the CDR3 is TGCGCCAGCGGGGTAGCGGACTCCTACGAGCAGTACTTC.

This clone is a singleton in its sample. For the CDR3, the DNA is TGCGCCAGCAGCCAAGGGGGAATCCCGACTAGCGGGACTAATGAGCAGTTCTTC. This codes for CASSQGGIPTSGTNEQFF. The chain carries TRBV4-1 and TRBJ2-1; 11 bases map to TRBD2. Germline values: CDR1 MGHRA, CDR2 YSYEKL. Losses at the gene ends were 1 base for V and 7 bases for J; bases not matched to a gene: 12. The CDR3 runs to 18 residues.

In nucleotides, the CDR3 is TGTGCCAGCAGCTTAGATTTTCGCCTGGGCGGGGCGACGAACACTGAAGCTTTCTTT. Translated: CASSLDFRLGGATNTEAFF. This rearrangement joins TRBV11-2 to TRBJ1-1; D is perhaps TRBD1 (5 bases). CDR1 and CDR2 from the germline V gene are SGHAT and FQNNGV. Trimming took off 0 bases at V and 1 base at J, with 21 bases between the two ends. The CDR3 is made up of 19 amino acids.

V gene TRBV5-1 combines with J gene TRBJ1-4; D is unresolved. This CDR3 is built from 15 residues. V gave up 2 bases and J gave up 0 bases, with 8 bases separating them. CDR1 SGHRS and CDR2 YFSETQ come from the germline V gene. The DNA for the CDR3 is TGCGCCAGCAGCTTACATATTTCAACTAATGAAAAACTGTTTTTT. Its translation is CASSLHISTNEKLFF.